This T cell receptor (beta chain) originates from a study of somatic mutations in cytotoxic T cells in rheumatoid arthritis. Here immunoSEQ multiplex PCR was the method, and the copy in TCRdb shows in-frame clones only, minus some. The table lists around 12,000 clones, 70% to 80% of them singletons. V was cut by 1 base and J by 8 bases, with 20 bases left in between. CDR3 length: 16 residues. Germline CDR1 reads SGHVS; CDR2 reads FQNEAQ. Sequences were obtained from CD8+ T cells sorted from blood. The sequence was collected from an adult with rheumatoid arthritis. The chain links TRBV7-8 to TRBJ1-2; weak D call: TRBD1 (6 bases). The CDR3 sequence is CASSLDLQGEGRGYTF. In nucleotides, the CDR3 is TGTGCCAGCAGCTTAGACTTACAGGGTGAGGGGAGAGGCTACACCTTC.